The clone carrying this T cell receptor beta chain was recorded a few times. A J-beta primer mix and a sample-barcoded 5' primer were used in a second PCR of roughly 6 to 12 cycles. Every cDNA molecule bore a tag from a template-switch adaptor containing 12 random nucleotides. One entry per CDR3 protein, called by TCRdb with MiXCR from the 5' RACE reads. The sample has around 780,000 distinct CDR3 sequences, more than 25% seen once. This CDR3 contains 16 residues. Germline trimming cut 0 bases from V and 1 base from J; bases unmatched to any gene: 4. The germline gives CDR1 DFQATT, CDR2 SNEGSKA (reference sequence). The record originates from a study of blood T cells in healthy people across ages. The same sample was also studied in work on T cells of mothers and their children.

The receptor was derived from a boy between 10 and 17 years old in good health. The rearrangement joins TRBV20-1 to TRBJ2-5, with 11 nucleotides matching TRBD2. Sequencing was done on a sample of blood. The CDR3 reads CSARELAGEPQETQYF. CDR3 DNA: TGCAGTGCTAGAGAACTAGCGGGGGAACCCCAAGAGACCCAGTACTTC.